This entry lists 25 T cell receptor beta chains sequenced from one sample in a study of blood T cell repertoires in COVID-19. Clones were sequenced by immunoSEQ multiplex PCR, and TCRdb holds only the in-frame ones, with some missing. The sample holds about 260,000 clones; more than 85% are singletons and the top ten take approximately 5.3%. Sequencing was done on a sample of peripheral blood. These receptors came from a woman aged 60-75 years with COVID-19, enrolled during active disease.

The DNA of the CDR3 is TGCAGCGTGTCCGGGACTAGCGGGAGCACAGATACGCAGTATTTT. This sequence encodes CSVSGTSGSTDTQYF. The V call is TRBV29-1, the J call TRBJ2-3; 12 nucleotides align to TRBD2. The junction had 4 bases not matched to a gene; V was cut back by 6 bases and J by 0 bases. Per germline, CDR1 SQVTM and CDR2 ANQGSEA. This CDR3 spans 15 amino acids.

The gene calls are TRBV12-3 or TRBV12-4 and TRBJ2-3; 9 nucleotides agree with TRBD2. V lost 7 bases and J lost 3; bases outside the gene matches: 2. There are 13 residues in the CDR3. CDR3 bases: TGTGCCAGCACCCTAGCGGGAACAGATACGCAGTATTTT. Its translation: CASTLAGTDTQYF.

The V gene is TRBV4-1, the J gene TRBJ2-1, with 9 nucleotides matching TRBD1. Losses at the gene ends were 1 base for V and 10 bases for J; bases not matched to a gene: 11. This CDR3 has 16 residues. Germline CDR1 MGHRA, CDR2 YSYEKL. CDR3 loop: CASSQVHRNTGGEQFF. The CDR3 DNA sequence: TGCGCCAGCAGCCAAGTTCACCGAAATACAGGGGGCGAGCAGTTCTTC.

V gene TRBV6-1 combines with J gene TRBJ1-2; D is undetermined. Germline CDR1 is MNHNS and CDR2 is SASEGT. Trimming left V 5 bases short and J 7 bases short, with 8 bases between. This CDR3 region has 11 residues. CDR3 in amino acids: CASSYDTGYTF. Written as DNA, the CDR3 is TGTGCCAGCAGTTACGACACTGGCTACACCTTC.

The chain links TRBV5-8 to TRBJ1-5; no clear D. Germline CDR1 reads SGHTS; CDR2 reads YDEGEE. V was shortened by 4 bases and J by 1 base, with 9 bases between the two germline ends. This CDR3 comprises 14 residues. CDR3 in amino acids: CASSNGKSNQPQHF. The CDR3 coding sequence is TGTGCCAGCAGCAACGGTAAGAGCAATCAGCCCCAGCATTTT.

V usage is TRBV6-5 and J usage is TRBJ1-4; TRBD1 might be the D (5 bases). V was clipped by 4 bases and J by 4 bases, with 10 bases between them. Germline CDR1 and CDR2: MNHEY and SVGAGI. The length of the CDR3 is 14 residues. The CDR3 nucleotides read TGTGCCAGCAGTTTCACAGGCTTTAATGAAAAACTGTTTTTT. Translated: CASSFTGFNEKLFF.

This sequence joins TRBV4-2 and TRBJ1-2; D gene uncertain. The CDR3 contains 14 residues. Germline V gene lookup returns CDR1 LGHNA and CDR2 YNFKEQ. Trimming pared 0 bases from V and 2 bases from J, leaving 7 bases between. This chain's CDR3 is CASSQEGRNYGYTF. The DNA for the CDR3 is TGTGCCAGCAGCCAAGAGGGCAGGAACTATGGCTACACCTTC.

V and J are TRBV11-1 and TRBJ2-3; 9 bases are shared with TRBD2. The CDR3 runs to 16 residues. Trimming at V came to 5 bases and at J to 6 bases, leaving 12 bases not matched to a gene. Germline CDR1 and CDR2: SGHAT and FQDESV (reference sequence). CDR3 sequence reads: CASSPRYSGRSDTQYF. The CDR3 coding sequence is TGTGCCAGCAGCCCCCGGTATAGCGGGAGATCTGATACGCAGTATTTT. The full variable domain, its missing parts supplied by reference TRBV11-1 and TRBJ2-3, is EAEVAQSPRYKITEKSQAVAFWCDPISGHATLYWYRQILGQGPELLVQFQDESVVDDSQLPKDRFSAERLKGVDSTLKIQPAELGDSAMYLCASSPRYSGRSDTQYFGPGTRLTVL.

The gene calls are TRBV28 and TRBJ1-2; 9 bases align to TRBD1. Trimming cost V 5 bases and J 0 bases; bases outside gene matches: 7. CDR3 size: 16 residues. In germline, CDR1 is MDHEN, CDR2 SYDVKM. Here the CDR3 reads CASSTYRGLSNYGYTF. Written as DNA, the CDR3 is TGTGCCAGCAGTACCTACAGGGGGCTGTCTAACTATGGCTACACCTTC.

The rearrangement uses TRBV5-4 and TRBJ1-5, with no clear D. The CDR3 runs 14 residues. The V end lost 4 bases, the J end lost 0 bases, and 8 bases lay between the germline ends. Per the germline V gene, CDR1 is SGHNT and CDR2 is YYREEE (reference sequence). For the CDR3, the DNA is TGTGCCAGCAGCCTAGACCGTAGCAATCAGCCCCAGCATTTT. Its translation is CASSLDRSNQPQHF.

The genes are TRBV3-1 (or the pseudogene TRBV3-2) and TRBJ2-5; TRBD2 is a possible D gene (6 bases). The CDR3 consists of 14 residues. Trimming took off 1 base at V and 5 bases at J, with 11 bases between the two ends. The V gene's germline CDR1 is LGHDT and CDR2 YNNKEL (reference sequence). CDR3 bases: TGTGCCAGCAGCCAAGGGAGCGGGTGGGAGACCCAGTACTTC. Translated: CASSQGSGWETQYF.

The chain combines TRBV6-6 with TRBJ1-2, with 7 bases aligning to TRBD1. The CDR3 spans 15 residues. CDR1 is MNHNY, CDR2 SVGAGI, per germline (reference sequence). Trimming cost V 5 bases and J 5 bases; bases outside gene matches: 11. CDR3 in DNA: TGTGCCAGCAGTGCCTTCGCGGGACAGCTGTATGGCTACACCTTC. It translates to CASSAFAGQLYGYTF.

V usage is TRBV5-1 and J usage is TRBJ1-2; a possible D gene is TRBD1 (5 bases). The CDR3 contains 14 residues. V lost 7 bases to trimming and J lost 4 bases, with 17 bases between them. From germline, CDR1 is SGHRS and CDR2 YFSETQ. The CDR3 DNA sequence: TGCGCCAGCGGAGCAGGGCGTGTTGGCTATGGCTACACCTTC. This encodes CASGAGRVGYGYTF.

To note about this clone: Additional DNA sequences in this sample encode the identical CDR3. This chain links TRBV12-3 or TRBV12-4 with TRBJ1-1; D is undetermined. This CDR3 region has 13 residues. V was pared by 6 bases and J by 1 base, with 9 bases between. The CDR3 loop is CASSSTRNTEAFF. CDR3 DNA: TGTGCCAGCAGCTCAACACGGAACACTGAAGCTTTCTTT.

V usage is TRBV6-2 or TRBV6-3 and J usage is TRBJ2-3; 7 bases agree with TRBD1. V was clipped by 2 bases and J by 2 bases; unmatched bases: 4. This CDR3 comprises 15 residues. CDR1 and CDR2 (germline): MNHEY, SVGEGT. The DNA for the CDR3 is TGTGCCAGCAGTTACGGACAGGAAAACACAGATACGCAGTATTTT. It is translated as CASSYGQENTDTQYF.

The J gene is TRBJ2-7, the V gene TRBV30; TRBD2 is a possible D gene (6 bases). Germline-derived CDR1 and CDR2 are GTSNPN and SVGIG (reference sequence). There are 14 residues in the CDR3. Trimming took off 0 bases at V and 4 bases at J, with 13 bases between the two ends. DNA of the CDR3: TGTGCCTGGAGTGTTGACGGGAGAGGGTACGAGCAGTACTTC. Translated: CAWSVDGRGYEQYF.

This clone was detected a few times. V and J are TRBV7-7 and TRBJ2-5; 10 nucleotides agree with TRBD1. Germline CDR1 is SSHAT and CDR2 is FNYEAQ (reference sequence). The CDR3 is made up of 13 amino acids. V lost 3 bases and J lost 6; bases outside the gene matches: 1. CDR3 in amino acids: CASSLGQGKTQYF. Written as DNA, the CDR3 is TGTGCCAGCAGCTTGGGACAGGGGAAGACCCAGTACTTC.

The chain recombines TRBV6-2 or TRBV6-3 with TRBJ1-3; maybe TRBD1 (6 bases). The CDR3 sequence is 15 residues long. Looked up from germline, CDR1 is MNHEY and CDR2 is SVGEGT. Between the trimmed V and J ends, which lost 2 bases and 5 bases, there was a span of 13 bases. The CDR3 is CASSYPRTDRNTIYF. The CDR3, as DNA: TGTGCCAGCAGTTACCCCCGGACAGATCGAAACACCATATATTTT.

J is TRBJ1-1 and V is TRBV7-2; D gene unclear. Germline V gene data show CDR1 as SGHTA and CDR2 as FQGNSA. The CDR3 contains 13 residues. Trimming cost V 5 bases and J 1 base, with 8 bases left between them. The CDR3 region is CASSLRRNTEAFF. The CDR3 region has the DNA TGTGCCAGCAGCCTACGTAGGAACACTGAAGCTTTCTTT.

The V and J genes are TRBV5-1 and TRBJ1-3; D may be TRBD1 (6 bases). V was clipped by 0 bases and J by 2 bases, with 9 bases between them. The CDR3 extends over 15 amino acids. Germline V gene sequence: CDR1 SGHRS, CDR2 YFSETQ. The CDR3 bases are TGCGCCAGCAGCTTGGTGGGGGCCCCTGGAAACACCATATATTTT. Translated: CASSLVGAPGNTIYF. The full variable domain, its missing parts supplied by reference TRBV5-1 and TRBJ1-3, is KAGVTQTPRYLIKTRGQQVTLSCSPISGHRSVSWYQQTPGQGLQFLFEYFSETQRNKGNFPGRFSGRQFSNSRSEMNVSTLELGDSALYLCASSLVGAPGNTIYFGEGSWLTVV.

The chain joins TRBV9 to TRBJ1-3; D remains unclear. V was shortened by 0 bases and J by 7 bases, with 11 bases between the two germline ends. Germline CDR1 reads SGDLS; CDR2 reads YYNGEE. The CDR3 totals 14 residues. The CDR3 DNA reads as TGTGCCAGCAGCGTAGACACCCCCGGGAACACCATATATTTT. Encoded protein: CASSVDTPGNTIYF.

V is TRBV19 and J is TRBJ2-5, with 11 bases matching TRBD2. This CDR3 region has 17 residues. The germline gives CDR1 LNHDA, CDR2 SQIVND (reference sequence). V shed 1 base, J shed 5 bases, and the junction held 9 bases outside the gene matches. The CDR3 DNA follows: TGTGCCAGTAGTATAGCTGTTGGACTAGCGGGTCAGGAGACCCAGTACTTC. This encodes CASSIAVGLAGQETQYF.

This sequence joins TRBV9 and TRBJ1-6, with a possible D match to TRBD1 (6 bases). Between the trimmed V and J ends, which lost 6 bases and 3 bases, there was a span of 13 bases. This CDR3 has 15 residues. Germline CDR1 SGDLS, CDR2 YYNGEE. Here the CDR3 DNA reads TGTGCCAGCACCAAAGGGGGGGACTATAATTCACCCCTCCACTTT. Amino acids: CASTKGGDYNSPLHF.

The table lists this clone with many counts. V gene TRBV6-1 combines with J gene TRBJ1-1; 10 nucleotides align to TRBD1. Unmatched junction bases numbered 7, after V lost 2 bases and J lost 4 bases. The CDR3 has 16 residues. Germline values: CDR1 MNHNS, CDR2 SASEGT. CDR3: CASSEPLTGGGTEAFF. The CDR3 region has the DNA TGTGCCAGCAGTGAACCCCTGACAGGGGGCGGCACTGAAGCTTTCTTT.

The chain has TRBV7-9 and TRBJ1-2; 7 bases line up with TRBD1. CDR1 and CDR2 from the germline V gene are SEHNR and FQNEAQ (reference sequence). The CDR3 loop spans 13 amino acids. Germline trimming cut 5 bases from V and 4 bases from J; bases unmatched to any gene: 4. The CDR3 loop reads CASSAQGSYGYTF. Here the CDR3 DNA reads TGTGCCAGCAGCGCACAGGGGAGCTATGGCTACACCTTC.